The TCR beta chain under discussion was sequenced for a study of blood T cell repertoires in COVID-19. Overall study: Sample material is recorded as cDNA or gDNA derived from T cells, B-cell-depleted T cells, or PBMCs.

Original processing notes: Cell counts per sample came from amplifying reference gene primers. Sequencing was performed with immunoSEQ multiplex PCR; in TCRdb, only in-frame clones are kept and a portion is missing. V and J calls and clone size are given by that table; D and trimming were obtained from the DNA. The table shows under 80,000 clones, with 75% to 90% occurring only once. V gave up 0 bases and J gave up 3 bases, with 12 bases separating them. The CDR3 covers 16 residues. Germline CDR1 is SGHNT and CDR2 is YYREEE (reference sequence). The chain links TRBV5-4 to TRBJ2-2, with D perhaps matching TRBD1 (6 bases). The TCR originated in a human donor in a cohort sampled during active COVID-19. Sequences were obtained from peripheral blood. CDR3 in DNA: TGTGCCAGCAGCTTGGACAGGGAACGGTACACCGGGGAGCTGTTTTTT. Its translation: CASSLDRERYTGELFF.